Described below is a single T cell receptor (beta chain) sequence and its context. Here immunoSEQ multiplex PCR was the method, and the copy in TCRdb shows in-frame clones only, minus some. Counted here are roughly 100,000 clones, around nine tenths occurring once; the ten biggest clones make up 0.75% to 0.95%. The entry originates in a study of T cell changes during pregnancy in multiple sclerosis. This CDR3 is 15 amino acids long. Germline CDR1 SGHTA, CDR2 FQGTGA. J was trimmed by 5 bases and V by 4 bases; bases with no gene match: 3. The TCR was taken from a female donor with multiple sclerosis, enrolled in a pregnancy study. The sequenced sample was peripheral blood, obtained after pregnancy. The J gene is TRBJ2-2, the V gene TRBV7-3; 11 nucleotides match TRBD2. CDR3 sequence reads: CASSSGTSGTGELFF. CDR3 bases: TGTGCCAGCAGCTCAGGGACTAGCGGTACCGGGGAGCTGTTTTTT.